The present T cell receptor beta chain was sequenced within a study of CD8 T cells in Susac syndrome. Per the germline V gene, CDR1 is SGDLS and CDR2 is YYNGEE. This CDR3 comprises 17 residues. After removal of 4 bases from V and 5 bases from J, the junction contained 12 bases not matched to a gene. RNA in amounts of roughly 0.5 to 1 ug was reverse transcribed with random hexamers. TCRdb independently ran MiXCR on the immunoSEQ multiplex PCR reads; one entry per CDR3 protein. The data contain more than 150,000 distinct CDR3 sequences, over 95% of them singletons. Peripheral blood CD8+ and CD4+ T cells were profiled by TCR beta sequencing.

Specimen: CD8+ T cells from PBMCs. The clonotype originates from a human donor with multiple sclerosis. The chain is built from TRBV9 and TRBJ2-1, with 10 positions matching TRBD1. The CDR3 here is CASSPLYDRGPHNEQFF. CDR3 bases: TGTGCCAGCAGCCCCTTGTACGACAGGGGGCCTCACAATGAGCAGTTCTTC.